These 31 T cell receptor beta chains share one sample of origin, sequenced in a study of T cells in Graves' hyperthyroidism and ophthalmopathy. From RNA transcripts, TCR beta CDR3 regions were amplified. The HTBI set primed first-round TCR CDR3 RT-PCR. TCRdb independently ran MiXCR on the multiplex PCR reads; one entry per CDR3 protein. The data contain under 400,000 distinct CDR3 sequences, about a sixth of them seen just once; the ten biggest clones take up around 15%. Source material: blood. The receptors originated from a middle-aged woman with Graves' ophthalmopathy.

This clonotype came up many times. The chain has TRBV20-1 and TRBJ1-5; 9 positions match TRBD1. Germline V lookup: CDR1 DFQATT, CDR2 SNEGSKA (reference sequence). The CDR3 runs 14 residues. The V gene end was trimmed by 5 bases and the J gene end by 4 bases; junction bases not matched to a gene: 6. CDR3: CSASDGTGNQPQHF. The CDR3 DNA follows: TGCAGTGCTTCGGACGGGACAGGGAATCAGCCCCAGCATTTT.

This clonotype has a count of ten or more. The chain links TRBV12-3 or TRBV12-4 to TRBJ1-1, with no clear D. Trimming cost V 3 bases and J 5 bases, with 7 bases left between them. This CDR3 is built from 12 residues. Here the CDR3 reads CASSLLVTEAFF. The CDR3 DNA is TGTGCCAGCAGTTTGCTGGTTACTGAAGCTTTCTTT.

The sample holds a few counts of this clonotype. The V call is TRBV6-1, the J call TRBJ1-5; maybe TRBD1 (5 bases). CDR3 length equals 14 residues. V was trimmed by 4 bases and J by 0 bases, leaving 7 bases between them. Germline CDR1 reads MNHNS; CDR2 reads SASEGT. CDR3 amino acids: CASSGDDSNQPQHF. In nucleotides, the CDR3 is TGTGCCAGCAGTGGGGACGATAGCAATCAGCCCCAGCATTTT.

At least ten counts were recorded for this clonotype. V is TRBV28 and J is TRBJ1-3; 8 bases are shared with TRBD1. The CDR3 covers 16 residues. CDR1 is MDHEN and CDR2 is SYDVKM in the germline V gene. Losses at the gene ends were 5 bases for V and 4 bases for J; bases not matched to a gene: 10. The CDR3 DNA follows: TGTGCCAGCAGTGCCGGGCAGGGGGCGAGGGGAAACACCATATATTTT. This gives the protein CASSAGQGARGNTIYF.

In this sample, this clonotype turned up many times. The V and J genes are TRBV14 and TRBJ2-4; TRBD1 aligns across 10 bases. The CDR3 runs 17 residues. Trimming took 3 bases from V and 8 from J; bases not matched to a gene: 13. Germline CDR1 SGHDN, CDR2 FVKESK. CDR3: CASSQEGQGTNFDIQYF. CDR3 nucleotide sequence: TGTGCCAGCAGCCAGGAGGGACAGGGGACAAACTTTGACATTCAGTACTTC.

This clonotype was seen ten or more times. The chain links TRBV14 to TRBJ2-2, with TRBD1 matching over 7 bases. Germline-derived CDR1 and CDR2 are SGHDN and FVKESK. The CDR3 contains 15 residues. The V and J ends lost 3 bases and 3 bases, in that order; junction bases with no gene match: 4. Here the CDR3 reads CASSHDRADTGELFF. The DNA for the CDR3 is TGTGCCAGCAGCCACGACAGGGCGGACACCGGGGAGCTGTTTTTT.

The chain carries TRBV12-3 or TRBV12-4 and TRBJ2-7, with 8 nucleotides matching TRBD2. The CDR3 is 15 residues long. J lost 0 bases, V lost 5 bases, and 6 bases had no gene match. The CDR3 DNA sequence: TGTGCCAGCAGTGTGACTAGCGCATTCTCCTACGAGCAGTACTTC. Its protein product is CASSVTSAFSYEQYF.

This clonotype was counted many times. This CDR3 reads CASSYSRGVAYEQYF. The CDR3, as DNA: TGTGCCAGCAGTTACTCGAGAGGGGTCGCCTACGAGCAGTACTTC. This chain uses TRBV6-2 or TRBV6-3 with TRBJ2-7; either TRBD1 or TRBD2 may supply D (5 bases each). Per germline, CDR1 MNHEY and CDR2 SVGEGT. The V gene lost 0 bases and the J gene lost 2 bases, with 11 bases spanning the gap. The CDR3 runs to 15 residues.

This clonotype was counted many times. The chain combines TRBV19 with TRBJ2-7; D unresolved. V was clipped by 4 bases and J by 1 base, with 17 bases between them. CDR1 and CDR2 from the germline V gene are LNHDA and SQIVND (reference sequence). The CDR3 runs to 16 residues. The CDR3 DNA follows: TGTGCCAGTAGTAACCAGCGCACTATACTTTCCTACGAGCAGTACTTC. Translation gives CASSNQRTILSYEQYF.

This clonotype was seen at least ten times. The chain joins TRBV15 to TRBJ2-4; D assignment may be TRBD1 or TRBD2 (5 bases each). The V gene lost 0 bases and the J gene lost 5 bases, with 11 bases spanning the gap. Looked up from germline, CDR1 is LNHNV and CDR2 is YYDKDF (reference sequence). CDR3 length: 15 amino acids. The CDR3: CATSRDGTAENIQYF. The CDR3 DNA reads as TGTGCCACCAGCAGAGATGGGACCGCAGAAAACATTCAGTACTTC. Together with reference TRBV15 and TRBJ2-4, the CDR3 gives the full variable domain: DAMVIQNPRYQVTQFGKPVTLSCSQTLNHNVMYWYQQKSSQAPKLLFHYYDKDFNNEADTPDNFQSRRPNTSFCFLDIRSPGLGDTAMYLCATSRDGTAENIQYFGAGTRLSVL.

The chain employs TRBV15 and TRBJ2-7; D is uncertain. V dropped 10 bases and J dropped 2 bases, with 18 bases sitting between them. Looked up from germline, CDR1 is LNHNV and CDR2 is YYDKDF (reference sequence). CDR3 length equals 14 residues. The chain's CDR3 is CAIQRADGAYEQYF. The DNA for the CDR3 is TGTGCCATCCAACGGGCGGACGGCGCCTACGAGCAGTACTTC.

This clonotype was counted many times. This chain joins TRBV11-3 and TRBJ2-2; no firm D call. This CDR3 region has 15 residues. Germline-derived CDR1 and CDR2 are SGHNT and YENEEA. V dropped 4 bases and J dropped 0 bases, with 9 bases sitting between them. DNA for the CDR3: TGTGCCAGCAGCTCACTTAGGGCGAACACCGGGGAGCTGTTTTTT. This encodes CASSSLRANTGELFF.

This clonotype was recorded many times. The rearrangement uses TRBV28 and TRBJ1-2, with D possibly being TRBD1 (6 bases). The ends were cut back, 6 bases at V and 4 bases at J, with 18 bases in the middle. Germline V gene lookup returns CDR1 MDHEN and CDR2 SYDVKM. The CDR3 contains 15 residues. Here the CDR3 reads CASSQGGGLSYGYTF. For the CDR3, the DNA is TGTGCCAGCAGCCAAGGGGGAGGGTTGAGCTATGGCTACACCTTC.

The CDR3 reads CASSLGNKGAYEQYF. Written as DNA, the CDR3 is TGTGCCAGCAGTTTGGGAAATAAGGGGGCCTACGAGCAGTACTTC. The rearrangement joins TRBV27 to TRBJ2-7; TRBD1 is a possible D gene (6 bases). Germline-derived CDR1 and CDR2 are MNHEY and SMNVEV (reference sequence). The CDR3 totals 15 residues. Trimming took off 3 bases at V and 2 bases at J, with 14 bases between the two ends.

The sample holds many counts of this clonotype. This chain joins TRBV24-1 and TRBJ1-2; D call uncertain. CDR1 and CDR2 from the germline V gene are KGHDR and SFDVKD. Trimming took off 5 bases at V and 0 bases at J, with 6 bases between the two ends. The CDR3 covers 13 residues. CDR3: CATSGPPNYGYTF. CDR3 DNA sequence: TGTGCCACCAGTGGCCCCCCTAACTATGGCTACACCTTC.

The J gene is TRBJ2-5, the V gene TRBV5-1; TRBD2 aligns across 12 bases. The CDR3 is made up of 15 amino acids. Germline assignment: CDR1 SGHRS and CDR2 YFSETQ. After removal of 3 bases from V and 4 bases from J, the junction contained 4 bases not matched to a gene. CDR3 nucleotides: TGCGCCAGCAGCTCGGGGGGACTAGCGGGAGAGACCCAGTACTTC. Residues: CASSSGGLAGETQYF.

This clonotype was found many times. This chain links TRBV15 with TRBJ1-3, with D maybe TRBD1 (6 bases). Germline V gene sequence: CDR1 LNHNV, CDR2 YYDKDF (reference sequence). This CDR3 region has 17 residues. The V end was cut by 0 bases, the J end by 0 bases, with 12 bases between. The CDR3 DNA sequence: TGTGCCACCAGCAGAGATGTAGCGACAGGCTCTGGAAACACCATATATTTT. Translation: CATSRDVATGSGNTIYF.

This chain uses TRBV6-1 with TRBJ1-5; 9 nucleotides align to TRBD1. Germline CDR1 MNHNS, CDR2 SASEGT. The CDR3 spans 15 residues. J gave up 6 bases and V 4 bases, and 7 bases lay outside the gene matches. In nucleotides, the CDR3 is TGTGCCAGCAGTGCGGGGACAGGGTGGGCTCAGCCCCAGCATTTT. This gives the protein CASSAGTGWAQPQHF.

This clonotype was observed many times. The rearrangement uses TRBV4-2 and TRBJ1-2; D may be TRBD1 (6 bases). Trimming pared 0 bases from V and 6 bases from J, leaving 8 bases between. Germline V gene sequence: CDR1 LGHNA, CDR2 YNFKEQ. This CDR3 has 13 amino acids. In nucleotides, the CDR3 is TGTGCCAGCAGCCAAGACAGGGGTGATGGCTACACCTTC. It is translated as CASSQDRGDGYTF.

This clonotype has at least ten counts. This chain connects TRBV14 to TRBJ1-2; no clear D gene. This CDR3 is 14 amino acids long. CDR1 and CDR2 (germline): SGHDN, FVKESK. The ends were cut back, 2 bases at V and 7 bases at J, with 14 bases in the middle. This CDR3 is CASSQIALWGGYTF. The CDR3 nucleotides are TGTGCCAGCAGCCAAATAGCACTATGGGGTGGCTACACCTTC. The variable domain in full, completed from reference TRBV14 and TRBJ1-2, reads EAGVTQFPSHSVIEKGQTVTLRCDPISGHDNLYWYRRVMGKEIKFLLHFVKESKQDESGMPNNRFLAERTGGTYSTLKVQPAELEDSGVYFCASSQIALWGGYTFGSGTRLTVV.

This clonotype was observed many times. The chain is built from TRBV10-3 and TRBJ2-7, with TRBD2 identical over 9 bases. The CDR3 is 15 residues long. CDR1 is ENHRY and CDR2 is SYGVKD in the germline V gene. Trimming took 0 bases from V and 3 from J; bases not matched to a gene: 3. The CDR3 spells CAISESASGNYEQYF. As DNA, the CDR3 is TGTGCCATCAGTGAGTCGGCTAGCGGGAACTACGAGCAGTACTTC.

This clonotype came up many times. The chain joins TRBV29-1 to TRBJ2-7; the D gene is possibly TRBD1 (5 bases). Trimming pared 6 bases from V and 0 bases from J, leaving 15 bases between. The CDR3 is made up of 14 amino acids. Germline V gives CDR1 SQVTM, CDR2 ANQGSEA. The CDR3 DNA sequence: TGCAGCGTAAAGGGGAAGTACGGCTCCTACGAGCAGTACTTC. Translation: CSVKGKYGSYEQYF.

The chain couples TRBV6-2 or TRBV6-3 to TRBJ1-2; 9 bases are a match to TRBD1. CDR3 length equals 18 residues. After removal of 2 bases from V and 4 bases from J, the junction contained 14 bases not matched to a gene. Per germline, CDR1 MNHEY and CDR2 SVGEGT. The CDR3 coding sequence is TGTGCCAGCAGTTACCTCCACCTTGACAGGGGGAGAAGCTATGGCTACACCTTC. Amino acid sequence: CASSYLHLDRGRSYGYTF.

There are a few counts of this clonotype. The genes are TRBV12-3 or TRBV12-4 and TRBJ2-2; D is uncertain. This CDR3 contains 15 residues. V was pared by 3 bases and J by 6 bases, with 14 bases between. CDR3 loop: CASSFVTTNPGELFF. The CDR3 DNA follows: TGTGCCAGCAGTTTTGTGACAACAAACCCCGGGGAGCTGTTTTTT.

This clonotype was detected many times. V usage is TRBV5-1 and J usage is TRBJ1-2; TRBD1 agrees at 8 bases. Germline lookup yields CDR1 SGHRS and CDR2 YFSETQ. V lost 4 bases and J lost 3; bases outside the gene matches: 20. The CDR3 covers 19 residues. The CDR3, as DNA: TGCGCCAGCAGCATACGGCGACAGGGGTCAAATGGGATGTACTATGGCTACACCTTC. It codes for CASSIRRQGSNGMYYGYTF.

In this sample, this clonotype turned up many times. Written as DNA, the CDR3 is TGTGCCAGCAGCTTATCCCTGCTGAACACTGAAGCTTTCTTT. Its protein product is CASSLSLLNTEAFF. The V gene is TRBV5-5, the J gene TRBJ1-1; D ambiguous. CDR3 size: 14 residues. The germline V and J ends were trimmed by 2 bases and 0 bases, with 8 bases remaining between them. Germline-derived CDR1 and CDR2 are SGHKS and YYEKEE (reference sequence). Full variable domain (remainder filled in from reference TRBV5-5 and TRBJ1-1): DAGVTQSPTHLIKTRGQQVTLRCSPISGHKSVSWYQQVLGQGPQFIFQYYEKEERGRGNFPDRFSARQFPNYSSELNVNALLLGDSALYLCASSLSLLNTEAFFGQGTRLTVV.

The V call is TRBV6-9, the J call TRBJ2-7; TRBD2 matches at 7 bases. This CDR3 has 13 amino acids. The trim removed 4 bases at V and 5 bases at J, leaving 5 bases unmatched. The germline V gene encodes CDR1 MNHGY and CDR2 SVAAGI. In nucleotides, the CDR3 is TGTGCCAGCAGTTTTTCACTAGCGAACGAGCAGTACTTC. Translation: CASSFSLANEQYF.

This clonotype occurred a few times. The chain links TRBV19 to TRBJ2-1; a possible D gene is TRBD2 (6 bases). The CDR3 extends over 16 amino acids. Germline V gene lookup returns CDR1 LNHDA and CDR2 SQIVND (reference sequence). V lost 3 bases to trimming and J lost 7 bases, with 19 bases between them. CDR3 loop: CASSIGASEMSNEQFF. The CDR3 bases are TGTGCCAGTAGTATTGGCGCTAGCGAGATGTCGAATGAGCAGTTCTTC.

This clonotype appeared many times. The chain carries TRBV12-3 or TRBV12-4 and TRBJ1-5; D is unclear. The CDR3 consists of 13 residues. V was shortened by 2 bases and J by 4 bases, with 6 bases between the two germline ends. The CDR3 protein is CASSLLSNQPQHF. CDR3 nucleotide sequence: TGTGCCAGCAGTTTATTGTCTAATCAGCCCCAGCATTTT.

The chain combines TRBV6-4 with TRBJ2-6; unclear D gene. The CDR3 length is 17 residues. V was trimmed by 2 bases and J by 0 bases, leaving 11 bases between them. CDR1 and CDR2 (germline): MRHNA, SNTAGT. The CDR3 loop is CASSDRVGGSGANVLTF. CDR3 DNA: TGTGCCAGCAGTGACAGGGTTGGCGGCTCTGGGGCCAACGTCCTGACTTTC.

This clonotype was seen many times. This chain connects TRBV27 to TRBJ2-7, with no clear D. Germline V gene data show CDR1 as MNHEY and CDR2 as SMNVEV (reference sequence). Trimming left V 6 bases short and J 3 bases short, with 21 bases between. The CDR3 consists of 16 residues. CDR3 amino acids: CASSYQKEEGLYEQYF. CDR3 coding DNA: TGTGCCAGCAGCTACCAGAAGGAAGAAGGGCTCTACGAGCAGTACTTC.